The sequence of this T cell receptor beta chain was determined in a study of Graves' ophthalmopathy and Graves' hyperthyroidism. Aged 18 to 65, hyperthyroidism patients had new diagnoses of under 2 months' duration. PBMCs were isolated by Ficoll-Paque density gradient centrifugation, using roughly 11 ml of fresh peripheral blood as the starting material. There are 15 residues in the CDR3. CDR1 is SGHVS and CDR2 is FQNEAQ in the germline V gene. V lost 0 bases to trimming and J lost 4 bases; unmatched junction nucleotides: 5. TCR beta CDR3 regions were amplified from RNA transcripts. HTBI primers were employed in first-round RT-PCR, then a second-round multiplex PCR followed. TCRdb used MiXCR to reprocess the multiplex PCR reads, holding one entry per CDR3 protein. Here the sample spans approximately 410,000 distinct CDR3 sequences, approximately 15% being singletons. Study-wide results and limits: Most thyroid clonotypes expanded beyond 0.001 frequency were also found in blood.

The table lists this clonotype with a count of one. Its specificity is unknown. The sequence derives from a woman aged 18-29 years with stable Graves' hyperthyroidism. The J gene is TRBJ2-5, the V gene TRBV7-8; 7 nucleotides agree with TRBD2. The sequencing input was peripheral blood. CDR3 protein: CASSLAGGGIETQYF. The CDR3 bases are TGTGCCAGCAGCTTAGCGGGGGGAGGGATAGAGACCCAGTACTTC.